The 22 T cell receptor beta chains given below trace back to one sample, sequenced in a study of blood T cells in healthy people across ages. The authors ran a second PCR of roughly 7 to 11 cycles using a sample-barcoded 5' primer and a J-beta primer mix. TCRdb re-called the 5' RACE reads through MiXCR, storing one row per CDR3 protein. The sample yields about 1.4 million distinct CDR3 sequences, roughly 59% seen once. The specimen was blood. The receptors were sampled from a man aged 18 to 29 in good health.

This clonotype was seen only a few times. This chain connects TRBV4-3 to TRBJ2-7; 11 bases line up with TRBD2. The V gene's germline CDR1 is LGHNA and CDR2 YSLEER. The J segment lost 1 base and the V segment lost 3 bases, leaving 2 bases of the junction unmatched. The CDR3 loop spans 15 amino acids. CDR3 sequence (DNA): TGCGCCAGCAGCCATCGACTAGCGGGATCCTACGAGCAGTACTTC. Translation: CASSHRLAGSYEQYF.

This chain connects TRBV6-1 to TRBJ2-2, with 7 bases identical to TRBD1. Germline CDR1 is MNHNS and CDR2 is SASEGT. This CDR3 is 17 amino acids long. J gave up 0 bases and V 6 bases, and 10 bases lay outside the gene matches. CDR3 in DNA: TGTGCCAGCAGCGACGGGGACAGCTTATCGAACACCGGGGAGCTGTTTTTT. It specifies CASSDGDSLSNTGELFF.

The chain is built from TRBV4-1 and TRBJ2-7; weak D call: TRBD1 (5 bases). Trimming cost V 3 bases and J 3 bases, with 12 bases left between them. Germline CDR1 and CDR2: MGHRA and YSYEKL. The CDR3 contains 14 residues. The CDR3 nucleotides read TGCGCCAGCAGCCAGGTCATCAGGGACTACGAGCAGTACTTC. Translation: CASSQVIRDYEQYF.

In its sample, this clonotype was seen once. This rearrangement joins TRBV5-4 to TRBJ2-1; 7 nucleotides agree with TRBD1. V was pared by 4 bases and J by 9 bases, with 16 bases of the junction left unmatched. There are 16 residues in the CDR3. Germline assignment: CDR1 SGHNT and CDR2 YYREEE (reference sequence). The CDR3 DNA sequence: TGTGCCAGCAGCCACCGCAGGGGACAGTCCAATCGTGAGCAGTTCTTC. It specifies CASSHRRGQSNREQFF.

This clonotype showed up just a few times. The V call is TRBV12-3 or TRBV12-4, the J call TRBJ2-7; no reliable D call. V was trimmed by 5 bases and J by 4 bases, leaving 9 bases between them. CDR3 length equals 12 residues. The CDR3 region has the DNA TGTGCCAGCAGTATGAGAGCGTACGAGCAGTACTTC. The encoded protein is CASSMRAYEQYF.

This clonotype came up a few times. The chain links TRBV7-9 to TRBJ1-1; D is possibly TRBD1 (5 bases). CDR1 and CDR2 from the germline V gene are SEHNR and FQNEAQ (reference sequence). The ends were cut back, 1 base at V and 10 bases at J, with 10 bases in the middle. The length of the CDR3 is 12 residues. The CDR3 sequence is CASSLGQGGAFF. CDR3 DNA: TGTGCCAGCAGCTTAGGGCAGGGAGGAGCTTTCTTT.

V and J are TRBV20-1 and TRBJ1-5; 8 nucleotides align to TRBD1. The germline CDR1 and CDR2 sequences are DFQATT and SNEGSKA (reference sequence). V shed 6 bases, J shed 3 bases, and the junction held 10 bases outside the gene matches. This CDR3 comprises 15 residues. The CDR3 sequence: CSAASGQEYNQPQHF. CDR3 nucleotides: TGCAGTGCCGCGTCGGGACAGGAGTACAATCAGCCCCAGCATTTT.

V is TRBV6-1 and J is TRBJ2-3; 7 bases match TRBD2. V lost 5 bases to trimming and J lost 0 bases; unmatched junction nucleotides: 5. This CDR3 spans 15 amino acids. Germline CDR1 is MNHNS and CDR2 is SASEGT. The CDR3 loop reads CASSNGGSSTDTQYF. DNA of the CDR3: TGTGCCAGCAGTAACGGGGGGTCTAGCACAGATACGCAGTATTTT.

The chain is built from TRBV5-1 and TRBJ2-5, with 9 bases identical to TRBD2. Germline loops: CDR1 SGHRS, CDR2 YFSETQ. With V trimmed by 2 bases and J by 2 bases, 16 bases remained unmatched. CDR3 size: 19 residues. The CDR3 bases are TGCGCCAGCAGCTTCCCCCCCTGGCGGGAGGGACTATATCAAGAGACCCAGTACTTC. This sequence encodes CASSFPPWREGLYQETQYF.

V and J are TRBV9 and TRBJ2-7; TRBD2 is a possible D gene (6 bases). The germline CDR1 and CDR2 sequences are SGDLS and YYNGEE. The V end lost 0 bases, the J end lost 5 bases, and 18 bases lay between the germline ends. The length of the CDR3 is 16 residues. CDR3 sequence: CASSVAPGEGPHEQYF. For the CDR3, the DNA is TGTGCCAGCAGCGTAGCTCCGGGAGAGGGCCCTCACGAGCAGTACTTC.

CDR3 in amino acids: CASSLEFLGNTIYF. In nucleotides, the CDR3 is TGTGCCAGCAGCTTAGAGTTCCTTGGAAACACCATATATTTT. The chain is built from TRBV7-2 and TRBJ1-3; no clear D. This CDR3 region has 14 residues. V lost 1 base and J 3 bases, leaving 7 bases between the germline ends. Germline CDR1 is SGHTA and CDR2 is FQGNSA.

V is TRBV5-6 and J is TRBJ2-1, with a tentative D call TRBD2 (6 bases). The J call could be wrong; TRBJ2-7 is a better fit for the DNA end. The CDR3 is 17 residues long. Germline CDR1 reads SGHDT; CDR2 reads YYEEEE. CDR3 region: CASSLEGWDSSYNEQYF. Written as DNA, the CDR3 is TGTGCCAGCAGCTTGGAGGGGTGGGACTCCTCCTACAATGAGCAGTACTTC.

V is TRBV5-1 and J is TRBJ1-2; D remains ambiguous. The V gene lost 4 bases and the J gene lost 8 bases, with 12 bases spanning the gap. The CDR3 sequence is 12 residues long. The germline gives CDR1 SGHRS, CDR2 YFSETQ. The CDR3 DNA reads TGCGCCAGCAGCCCTGAGGCGGGGGGCTACACCTTC. It yields the protein CASSPEAGGYTF.

The table lists this clonotype with a few counts. V and J are TRBV13 and TRBJ2-1; 11 nucleotides agree with TRBD2. The junction had 9 bases not matched to a gene; V was cut back by 0 bases and J by 8 bases. The germline V gene has CDR1 PRHDT and CDR2 FYEKMQ (reference sequence). CDR3 size: 17 residues. CDR3 nucleotide sequence: TGTGCCAGCAGCTTAGGACTAGCGGGAGTGTCGTACGATGAGCAGTTCTTC. Translated: CASSLGLAGVSYDEQFF.

The gene calls are TRBV15 and TRBJ2-5; D uncertain. CDR1 and CDR2 (germline): LNHNV, YYDKDF (reference sequence). CDR3 size: 13 residues. V lost 10 bases, J lost 2 bases, and 14 bases lay in between. The CDR3 DNA reads as TGTGCCATCTCTAGGCGAGGTCAAGAGACCCAGTACTTC. It codes for CAISRRGQETQYF. Based on the CDR3 plus reference TRBV15 and TRBJ2-5, the full variable domain is DAMVIQNPRYQVTQFGKPVTLSCSQTLNHNVMYWYQQKSSQAPKLLFHYYDKDFNNEADTPDNFQSRRPNTSFCFLDIRSPGLGDTAMYLCAISRRGQETQYFGPGTRLLVL.

This clonotype was counted between two and nine times. J is TRBJ2-7 and V is TRBV20-1; 8 nucleotides match TRBD1. V lost 5 bases, J lost 3 bases, and 3 bases stayed unmatched. In germline, CDR1 is DFQATT, CDR2 SNEGSKA (reference sequence). The CDR3 has 12 amino acids. As DNA, the CDR3 is TGCAGTGCTTATGGACAGGGCTACGAGCAGTACTTC. This gives the protein CSAYGQGYEQYF.

V is TRBV20-1 and J is TRBJ2-7; D call uncertain. The germline V gene has CDR1 DFQATT and CDR2 SNEGSKA (reference sequence). The CDR3 extends over 13 amino acids. Trimming cost V 2 bases and J 1 base, with 9 bases left between them. The CDR3 region has the DNA TGCAGTGCTAGATACGAGGTTTCCTACGAGCAGTACTTC. Its protein is CSARYEVSYEQYF.

This clonotype was seen more than once but under ten times. J is TRBJ2-3 and V is TRBV7-2; D is uncertain. With 1 base removed from V and 4 bases from J, the gap between germline ends came to 9 bases. Germline-derived CDR1 and CDR2 are SGHTA and FQGNSA. This CDR3 region has 14 residues. CDR3 residues: CASSLVGYPDTQYF. Here the CDR3 DNA reads TGTGCCAGCAGCTTAGTGGGCTATCCAGATACGCAGTATTTT.

There are a few counts of this clonotype. The chain uses TRBV20-1 and TRBJ2-7, with D possibly being TRBD1 (5 bases). The CDR3 loop spans 11 amino acids. Trimming stripped 6 bases from V and 7 bases from J, with 13 bases between. Germline loops: CDR1 DFQATT, CDR2 SNEGSKA (reference sequence). The chain's CDR3 is CSAGAFGEQYF. The CDR3 DNA reads as TGCAGTGCAGGGGCTTTTGGGGAGCAGTACTTC.

This clonotype was observed once. The gene calls are TRBV4-2 and TRBJ2-4, with 11 bases aligning to TRBD2. The tail of the sequence fits TRBJ2-7 better, so the J call may be wrong. CDR1 is LGHNA and CDR2 is YNFKEQ in the germline V gene. The CDR3 is 16 residues long. CDR3 DNA: TGTGCCAGCAGCCCTCTTAGCGGGAGGGCCAGCTACGAGCAGTACTTC. Its translation is CASSPLSGRASYEQYF.

This clonotype showed up just a few times. The chain uses TRBV2 and TRBJ1-6; tentatively, D is TRBD1 (6 bases). CDR1 SNHLY and CDR2 FYNNEI come from the germline V gene. The CDR3 is made up of 13 amino acids. The V end lost 2 bases, the J end lost 7 bases, and 6 bases lay between the germline ends. In nucleotides, the CDR3 is TGTGCCAGCAGTGAACAGGGGAATTCACCCCTCCACTTT. This sequence encodes CASSEQGNSPLHF.

This clonotype showed up just a few times. This rearrangement joins TRBV9 to TRBJ2-6; D might be TRBD2 (6 bases). Germline CDR1 is SGDLS and CDR2 is YYNGEE. The V and J ends lost 4 bases and 1 base respectively, with 21 bases between them. The CDR3 covers 19 residues. CDR3 sequence reads: CASSIRTITRGSGANVLTF. DNA of the CDR3: TGTGCCAGCAGCATACGGACCATTACTCGGGGGTCTGGGGCCAACGTCCTGACTTTC.